Listed below are T cell receptor beta chains from one sample, sequenced in a study of cytotoxic CD8 clonotypes in ibrutinib-treated CLL. The data were produced by immunoSEQ multiplex PCR, yet TCRdb's version contains in-frame clones alone and is incomplete. The table has about 7,000 clones, 60% to 75% seen once; the top ten hold 26%. Sequenced material: PBMCs, taken before ibrutinib treatment. The receptor set was obtained from a human donor with chronic lymphocytic leukemia. CDR3s include the opening cysteine and the closing phenylalanine or tryptophan. D genes are given only for firm matches. Some rows have no size entry. The others give once, few or many, or a class for an expanded clone.

size,J,D,V,CDR3,DNA
-,TRBJ2-1,-,TRBV5-1,CASSYYNEQFF,TGCGCCAGCAGCTATTACAATGAGCAGTTCTTC
-,TRBJ1-5,-,TRBV5-1,CASRVGVNQPQHF,TGCGCCAGCAGGGTCGGGGTCAATCAGCCCCAGCATTTT
few,TRBJ1-4,-,TRBV19,CASSKGISFGEKLFF,TGTGCCAGTAGTAAAGGGATTTCGTTTGGTGAAAAACTGTTTTTT
-,TRBJ2-7,-,TRBV18,CASSPNLAEQYF,TGTGCCAGCTCACCAAATCTGGCCGAGCAGTACTTC
-,TRBJ2-3,TRBD2,TRBV7-2,CASSLGTSGQYF,TGTGCCAGCAGCTTGGGGACTAGCGGGCAGTATTTT
few,TRBJ1-1,-,TRBV5-1,CASSFTIQTEAFF,TGCGCCAGCAGCTTCACGATACAGACCGAAGCTTTCTTT
-,TRBJ2-3,TRBD1,TRBV5-8,CASSHNRGLVTDTQYF,TGTGCCAGCAGCCATAACAGGGGGCTTGTCACAGATACGCAGTATTTT
-,TRBJ2-7,TRBD1,TRBV14,CASSRQGPYEQYF,TGTGCCAGCAGCCGACAGGGGCCCTACGAGCAGTACTTC
-,TRBJ2-7,TRBD2,TRBV30,CAWSPGTSGRLSYEQYF,TGTGCCTGGAGCCCCGGGACTAGCGGGAGGTTAAGTTACGAGCAGTACTTC
medium-sized,TRBJ1-5,-,TRBV10-2,CASNGGLPSNQPQHF,TGCGCCAGCAATGGGGGACTGCCTAGCAATCAGCCCCAGCATTTT
-,TRBJ2-1,TRBD2,TRBV7-9,CASSLARLADLYNEQFF,TGTGCCAGCAGCTTAGCGAGACTAGCGGATCTCTACAATGAGCAGTTCTTC
-,TRBJ1-1,-,TRBV7-2,CASSLGRIGEAFF,TGTGCCAGCAGCTTAGGACGGATTGGAGAAGCTTTCTTT
-,TRBJ2-3,TRBD2,TRBV5-1,CASSGSGTIGTDTQYF,TGCGCCAGCAGCGGTTCCGGGACTATAGGCACAGATACGCAGTATTTT
-,TRBJ1-5,-,TRBV30,CAWSVRGYSNQPQHF,TGTGCCTGGAGTGTACGGGGATATAGCAATCAGCCCCAGCATTTT
few,TRBJ1-1,-,TRBV11-1,CASSLDENTEAFF,TGTGCCAGCAGCTTAGATGAAAACACTGAAGCTTTCTTT
-,TRBJ1-1,-,TRBV2,CASSEGGPEAFF,TGTGCCAGCAGTGAGGGGGGCCCTGAAGCTTTCTTT
-,TRBJ2-7,-,TRBV27,CASSLNSGPFYEQYF,TGTGCCAGCAGTTTAAATAGCGGCCCGTTCTACGAGCAGTACTTC
-,TRBJ2-7,-,TRBV19,CASSIATGKSYEQYF,TGTGCCAGTAGTATAGCAACAGGGAAATCCTACGAGCAGTACTTC
-,TRBJ2-2,-,TRBV30,CAWSGRGGHGELFF,TGTGCCTGGAGTGGGAGAGGGGGTCACGGGGAGCTGTTTTTT
-,TRBJ2-5,TRBD2,TRBV29-1,CSVESLAGYQETQYF,TGCAGCGTTGAAAGTCTAGCGGGATACCAAGAGACCCAGTACTTC
-,TRBJ2-1,TRBD2,TRBV9,CASSVGTSGNEYNEQFF,TGTGCCAGCAGCGTAGGGACTAGCGGGAACGAATACAATGAGCAGTTCTTC
-,TRBJ1-4,TRBD1,TRBV10-2,CASRAGGGTNEKLFF,TGCGCCAGCAGAGCAGGGGGAGGAACTAATGAAAAACTGTTTTTT
-,TRBJ1-1,-,TRBV2,CASSVVGKNTEAFF,TGTGCCAGCAGTGTGGTTGGCAAGAACACTGAAGCTTTCTTT
-,TRBJ1-3,-,TRBV7-2,CASSLVPSKVSGNTIYF,TGTGCCAGCAGCTTAGTCCCAAGTAAAGTCTCTGGAAACACCATATATTTT
medium-sized,TRBJ1-2,-,TRBV6-5,CASSPQEQYGYTF,TGTGCCAGCAGCCCACAGGAGCAATATGGCTACACCTTC
-,TRBJ2-7,-,TRBV9,CASSASGGPGEQYF,TGTGCCAGCAGCGCTAGTGGGGGGCCGGGCGAGCAGTACTTC
few,TRBJ2-7,TRBD1,TRBV5-1,CASSLLQGSSYEQYF,TGCGCCAGCAGCCTCCTACAGGGGAGCTCCTACGAGCAGTACTTC